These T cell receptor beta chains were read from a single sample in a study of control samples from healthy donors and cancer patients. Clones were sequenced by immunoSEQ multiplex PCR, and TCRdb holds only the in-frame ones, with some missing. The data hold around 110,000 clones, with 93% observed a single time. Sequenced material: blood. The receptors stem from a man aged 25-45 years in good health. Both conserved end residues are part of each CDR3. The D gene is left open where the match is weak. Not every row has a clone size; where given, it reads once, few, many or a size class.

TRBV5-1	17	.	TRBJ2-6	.	TGCGCCAGCAGCTTATTAGGGGTCAGCTCTGGGGCCAACGTCCTGACTTTC	CASSLLGVSSGANVLTF
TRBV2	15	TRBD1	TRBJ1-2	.	TGTGCCAGCAGCACCGGGACAGCGTCTCTCTATGGCTACACCTTC	CASSTGTASLYGYTF
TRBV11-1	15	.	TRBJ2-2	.	TGTGCCAGCAGCTTCCTACAGGGGGGGAACGGGGAGCTGTTTTTT	CASSFLQGGNGELFF
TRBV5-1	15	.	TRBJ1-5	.	TGCGCCAGCAGCTTGGGGGGCCCCGGACATCAGCCCCAGCATTTT	CASSLGGPGHQPQHF
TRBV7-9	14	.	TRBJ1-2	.	TGTGCCAGCAGCGGCAGCGACACTAACTATGGCTACACCTTC	CASSGSDTNYGYTF
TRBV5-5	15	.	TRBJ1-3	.	TGTGCCAGCAGCCGTGACCTGGGTGCTGGAAACACCATATATTTT	CASSRDLGAGNTIYF
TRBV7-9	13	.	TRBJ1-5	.	TGTGCCAGCAGCTTAGGGGTCAATCAGCCCCAGCATTTT	CASSLGVNQPQHF
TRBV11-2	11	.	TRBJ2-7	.	TGTGCCAGCAGCCCCGGGTACGAGCAGTACTTC	CASSPGYEQYF
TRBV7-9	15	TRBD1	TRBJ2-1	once	TGTGCCAGCAGCCCGACAGGGTTCGGCTACAATGAGCAGTTCTTC	CASSPTGFGYNEQFF
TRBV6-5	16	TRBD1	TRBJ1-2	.	TGTGCCAGCAGTTACTCGATTTGGACAGGGCACTATGGCTACACCTTC	CASSYSIWTGHYGYTF
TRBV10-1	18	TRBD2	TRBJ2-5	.	TGCGCCAGCAGTGAGGGGAAGCTAGCGGGAGGACACCAAGAGACCCAGTACTTC	CASSEGKLAGGHQETQYF
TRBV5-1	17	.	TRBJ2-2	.	TGCGCCAGCAGCTTTGGGACTACAGGGTATAGAGGCGGGGAGCTGTTTTTT	CASSFGTTGYRGGELFF
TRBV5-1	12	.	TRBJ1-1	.	TGCGCCAGCACTATAGGGGGCACTGAAGCTTTCTTT	CASTIGGTEAFF
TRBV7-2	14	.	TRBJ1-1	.	TGTGCCAGCAGCGCCACCGTCCGGGACTCTGAAGCTTTCTTT	CASSATVRDSEAFF
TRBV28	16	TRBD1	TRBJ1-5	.	TGTGCCAGCAGTTTAGGGGGACAGGGAGGCAGTCAGCCCCAGCATTTT	CASSLGGQGGSQPQHF
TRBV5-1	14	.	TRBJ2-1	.	TGCGCCAGCAGCTTGGCCGGGCGAGGCAATGAGCAGTTCTTC	CASSLAGRGNEQFF
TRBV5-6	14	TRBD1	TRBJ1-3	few	TGTGCCAGCTCCCCAGGGGGACGTGGAAACACCATATATTTT	CASSPGGRGNTIYF
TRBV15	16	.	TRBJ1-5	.	TGTGCCACCAGCAGAGATCCTGCAGGCCCGAATCAGCCCCAGCATTTT	CATSRDPAGPNQPQHF
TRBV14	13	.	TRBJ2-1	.	TGTGCCAGCAGCCAAGTCACGTCTGGCCTGCAGTTCTTC	CASSQVTSGLQFF
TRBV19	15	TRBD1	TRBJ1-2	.	TGTGCCAGTAGTCTCGGGACAGGGGGCGGCTATGGCTACACCTTC	CASSLGTGGGYGYTF
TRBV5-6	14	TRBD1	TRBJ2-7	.	TGTGCCAGCAGCTTGAGGACAGGGACCTACGAGCAGTACTTC	CASSLRTGTYEQYF
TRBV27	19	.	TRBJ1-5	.	TGTGCCAGCAGCCCTTACCCCCCCTCGACGGAATATAGCAATCAGCCCCAGCATTTT	CASSPYPPSTEYSNQPQHF
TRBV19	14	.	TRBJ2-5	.	TGTGCCAGTAGTTACCAGGGAGGTAGGGAGACCCAGTACTTC	CASSYQGGRETQYF
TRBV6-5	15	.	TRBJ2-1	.	TGTGCCAGCAGTTACAGAGGGGGGGCCTACAATGAGCAGTTCTTC	CASSYRGGAYNEQFF
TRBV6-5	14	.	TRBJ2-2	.	TGTGCCAGCAGCTCACTAGACGCCACCGGGGAGCTGTTTTTT	CASSSLDATGELFF
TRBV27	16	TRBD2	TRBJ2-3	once	TGTGCCAGCAGTCCCCCGTATAGCGGGGGTGCAGATACGCAGTATTTT	CASSPPYSGGADTQYF
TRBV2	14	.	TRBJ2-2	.	TGTGCCAGCAGTTCTAAGCCGAACACCGGGGAGCTGTTTTTT	CASSSKPNTGELFF
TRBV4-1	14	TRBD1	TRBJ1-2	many	TGCGCCAGCAGCCCCAACAGGGGAGCCTATGGCTACACCTTC	CASSPNRGAYGYTF
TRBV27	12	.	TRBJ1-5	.	TGTGCCAGCAGTTTAAGGGGTGGGCCCCAGCATTTT	CASSLRGGPQHF
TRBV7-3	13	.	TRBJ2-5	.	TGTGCCAGCAGCCAAGGCGGAGAAGAGACCCAGTACTTC	CASSQGGEETQYF